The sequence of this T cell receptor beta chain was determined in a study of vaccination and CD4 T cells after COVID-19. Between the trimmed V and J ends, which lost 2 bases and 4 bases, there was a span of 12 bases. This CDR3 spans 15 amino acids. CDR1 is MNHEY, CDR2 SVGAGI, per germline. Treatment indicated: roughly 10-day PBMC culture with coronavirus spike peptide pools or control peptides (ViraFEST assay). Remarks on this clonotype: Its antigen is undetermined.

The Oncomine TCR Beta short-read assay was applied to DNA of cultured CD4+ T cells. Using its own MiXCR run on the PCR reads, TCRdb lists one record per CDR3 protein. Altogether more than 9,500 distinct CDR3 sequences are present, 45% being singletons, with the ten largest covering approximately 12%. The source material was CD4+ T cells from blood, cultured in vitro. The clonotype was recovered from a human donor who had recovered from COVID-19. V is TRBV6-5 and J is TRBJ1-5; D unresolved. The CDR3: CASSYNIMGNQPQHF. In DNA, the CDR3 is TGTGCCAGCAGTTACAATATAATGGGGAATCAGCCCCAGCATTTT.